The clone carrying this T cell receptor (beta chain) was seen a single time. The data originate from a study of blood T cell repertoires in COVID-19. Unmatched junction bases numbered 7, after V lost 6 bases and J lost 8 bases. In germline, CDR1 is MNHEY, CDR2 SVGAGI. This CDR3 contains 14 residues. Measured with immunoSEQ multiplex PCR; TCRdb has only the in-frame clones, and not every one. The data hold 130,000 or so clones, with under 85% observed a single time. This chain uses TRBV6-5 with TRBJ1-4; 9 bases line up with TRBD1. The TCR originated in a human donor in a cohort sampled during active COVID-19. The sample was peripheral blood. The CDR3 sequence is CASSQDRGGEKLFF. As DNA, the CDR3 is TGTGCCAGCAGCCAAGACAGGGGGGGAGAAAAACTGTTTTTT.